This T cell receptor beta chain was identified in a study of T cells after yellow fever vaccination. This clonotype was observed a handful of times. Its cognate antigen is unknown. By 5'RACE template switching, TCR cDNA was produced, with a universal primer site and UMIs added in the process. TCRdb re-called the 5' RACE reads through MiXCR, storing one row per CDR3 protein. The data show 300,000 to 350,000 distinct CDR3 sequences, with about 4% seen just once and 20% to 25% held by the top ten. Study-wide results and limits: Clonotypes appearing in both CD4 and CD8 compartments existed, and their share was small. When the response was secondary, it was weaker but reached its peak faster, day 5 versus 15. Booster samples showed a return of most primary-vaccination clones (about 97% CD4, 85% to 90% CD8).

The CDR3 length is 14 residues. Germline CDR1 and CDR2: SNHLY and FYNNEI. V was cut by 8 bases and J by 0 bases, with 11 bases left in between. Specimen: PBMCs, collected 5 days after the yellow fever booster vaccination. V gene TRBV2 combines with J gene TRBJ1-5; weak D call: TRBD1 (6 bases). This clonotype was obtained from a man between 18 and 35 years old who received the YFV17D yellow fever vaccine. CDR3 residues: CASGGHLSNQPQHF. In nucleotides, the CDR3 is TGTGCCAGCGGGGGCCACCTTAGCAATCAGCCCCAGCATTTT. The full variable domain, with the rest looked up from reference TRBV2 and TRBJ1-5, is EPEVTQTPSHQVTQMGQEVILRCVPISNHLYFYWYRQILGQKVEFLVSFYNNEISEKSEIFDDQFSVERPDGSNFTLKIRSTKLEDSAMYFCASGGHLSNQPQHFGDGTRLSIL.